This TCR beta chain is drawn from a study of blood T cells in healthy people across ages. Total RNA amounts of at least 6 micrograms were extracted per sample. Sample-barcoded 5' priming and a J-beta primer mix drove a second PCR of about 7 to 11 cycles. One entry per CDR3 protein results from TCRdb running MiXCR on the 5' RACE reads. Altogether hundreds of thousands of distinct CDR3 sequences are present, roughly 21% being singletons, with the ten largest covering under 4%. CDR1 is KGHDR, CDR2 SFDVKD, per germline. The CDR3 loop spans 16 amino acids. Trimming removed 3 bases from V and 0 bases from J, with 14 bases in between.

The specimen sequenced was blood. The V call is TRBV24-1, the J call TRBJ2-7, with a tentative D call TRBD2 (6 bases). This clonotype was obtained from an older man in good health. In DNA, the CDR3 is TGTGCCACCAGTGATGAGGGAGGACTACACTCCTACGAGCAGTACTTC. Its protein is CATSDEGGLHSYEQYF.